This is a list of T cell receptor beta chains from one sample in a study of OX40 agonist ivuxolimab in advanced cancers. The method was immunoSEQ multiplex PCR; TCRdb's version includes in-frame clones alone and lacks a portion of them. This sample yields approximately 60,000 clones, of which roughly 90% are seen a single time; around 0.63% belongs to the top ten. The material was CD4+ or CD8+ T cells sorted from blood, obtained in a trial of the OX40 agonist ivuxolimab. Receptors originate from an adult with an advanced solid tumor such as melanoma, head and neck, liver or kidney cancer. CDR3s include the opening cysteine and the closing phenylalanine or tryptophan. D genes are given only for firm matches. Rows give clone size only sometimes, using once, few, many, or a class for an expanded clone.

>-|-|TRBJ2-3|TRBV19
CASSKVRRQGITDTQYF
TGTGCCAGTAGTAAGGTTCGCCGCCAGGGTATCACAGATACGCAGTATTTT
>-|-|TRBJ1-5|TRBV2
CASGRPQHF
TGTGCCAGCGGGCGGCCCCAGCATTTT
>-|-|TRBJ1-2|TRBV19
CASLSRGSSAWASF
TGTGCCTCCCTTTCCCGCGGCTCCTCGGCGTGGGCCAGCTTC
>TRBD1|-|TRBJ1-6|TRBV6-5
CASSPGQGYNSPLHF
TGTGCCAGCAGCCCGGGACAGGGGTATAATTCACCCCTCCACTTT
>-|-|TRBJ1-5|TRBV6-5
CASSNGLGNEKHF
TGTGCCAGCAGCAACGGTCTGGGGAACGAAAAGCATTTT
>-|-|TRBJ1-5|TRBV6-6
CASSYAGSQHF
TGTGCCAGCAGTTACGCTGGGTCTCAGCATTTT
>TRBD1|-|TRBJ2-7|TRBV2
CASLARTGGGEQYF
TGTGCCAGCCTAGCTAGGACAGGGGGCGGCGAGCAGTACTTC
>TRBD1|-|TRBJ1-1|TRBV14
CASSRMGQAWTEAFF
TGTGCCAGCAGCCGCATGGGACAGGCATGGACTGAAGCTTTCTTT
>-|few|TRBJ2-7|TRBV2
CASRKQGGGIEQYF
TGTGCCAGCAGAAAACAGGGAGGAGGAATCGAGCAGTACTTC
>-|-|TRBJ1-4|TRBV11-2
CASSRTGTTNEKLFF
TGTGCCAGCAGCCGAACAGGGACAACTAATGAAAAACTGTTTTTT
>-|-|TRBJ2-1|TRBV6-5
CASSYSVPGSNEQFF
TGTGCCAGCAGTTACTCGGTCCCGGGTTCCAATGAGCAGTTCTTC
>-|-|TRBJ2-2|TRBV30
CAWSVSGRGELFF
TGTGCCTGGAGTGTATCAGGGAGAGGGGAGCTGTTTTTT
>TRBD2|-|TRBJ2-7|TRBV5-5
CASSLAGLAVAYEQYF
TGTGCCAGCAGCTTAGCCGGACTAGCGGTGGCCTACGAGCAGTACTTC
>-|-|TRBJ2-7|TRBV9
CASSATTLREQYF
TGTGCCAGCAGCGCTACTACCCTACGAGAGCAGTACTTC
>TRBD1|-|TRBJ1-2|TRBV30
CAWTHDRDGPGYTF
TGTGCCTGGACCCATGACAGGGACGGTCCTGGCTACACCTTC
>-|once|TRBJ1-4|TRBV2
CASRRTPADEKLFF
TGTGCCAGCAGGCGGACGCCGGCAGACGAAAAACTGTTTTTT
>-|-|TRBJ2-1|TRBV2
CASTNADRSSYNEQFF
TGTGCCAGCACCAACGCGGACCGAAGCTCCTACAATGAGCAGTTCTTC
>TRBD2|few|TRBJ2-1|TRBV5-1
CASSLGGGRFTANEQFF
TGCGCCAGCAGCTTGGGGGGCGGGAGGTTTACGGCCAATGAGCAGTTCTTC
>-|once|TRBJ1-2|TRBV19
CASSKAGRNNYGYTF
TGTGCCAGTAGTAAGGCGGGACGGAATAACTATGGCTACACCTTC
>-|-|TRBJ1-1|TRBV10-3
CAIIGTLNTEAFF
TGTGCCATCATTGGGACATTGAACACTGAAGCTTTCTTT
>-|-|TRBJ2-1|TRBV5-1
CASSFSSSYNEQFF
TGCGCCAGCAGCTTCTCTAGCTCCTACAATGAGCAGTTCTTC
>-|-|TRBJ1-5|TRBV23-1
CASSQYGRTGDQPQHF
TGCGCCAGCAGTCAATATGGGAGGACCGGGGATCAGCCCCAGCATTTT
>-|-|TRBJ2-2|TRBV29-1
CSVGKVDGELFF
TGCAGCGTGGGGAAGGTTGACGGGGAGCTGTTTTTT
>-|-|TRBJ1-3|TRBV13
CASSYFSGNTIYF
TGTGCCAGCAGCTATTTCTCTGGAAACACCATATATTTT
>TRBD1|-|TRBJ1-3|TRBV10-3
CAISWTGSGNTIYF
TGTGCCATCAGTTGGACAGGCTCTGGAAACACCATATATTTT
>TRBD1|-|TRBJ2-7|TRBV6-4
CASSGDTDRAFYEQYF
TGTGCCAGCAGTGGGGATACCGACAGGGCCTTCTACGAGCAGTACTTC
>-|once|TRBJ1-1|TRBV18
CASSRQNTEAFF
TGTGCCAGCTCAAGGCAGAACACTGAAGCTTTCTTT
>-|-|TRBJ1-1|TRBV19
CASSIPRDTEAFF
TGTGCCAGTAGTATCCCCAGGGACACTGAAGCTTTCTTT
>-|-|TRBJ1-1|TRBV4-1
CASSQELVVPEAFF
TGCGCCAGCAGCCAAGAATTGGTAGTTCCTGAAGCTTTCTTT
>-|-|TRBJ2-1|TRBV21-1
CASSRPTGGHNEQFF
TGTGCCAGCAGCAGGCCGACAGGGGGGCACAATGAGCAGTTCTTC
>-|-|TRBJ2-3|TRBV18
CASSPPSTDTQYF
TGTGCCAGCTCACCACCTAGCACAGATACGCAGTATTTT
>TRBD2|-|TRBJ2-1|TRBV19
CASSSRGTSGGSEQFF
TGTGCCAGTAGTTCCAGGGGGACTAGCGGGGGCTCTGAGCAGTTCTTC
>-|-|TRBJ2-6|TRBV6-1
CASSEGNGANVLTF
TGTGCCAGCAGTGAAGGGAACGGGGCCAACGTCCTGACTTTC
>-|-|TRBJ2-7|TRBV6-1
CASIPRVRSGEQYF
TGTGCCAGCATTCCTCGGGTCCGGAGCGGGGAGCAGTACTTC
>TRBD1|-|TRBJ2-5|TRBV19
CASSVERGRRETQYF
TGTGCCAGTAGTGTCGAAAGGGGGCGCCGGGAGACCCAGTACTTC
>-|-|TRBJ1-2|TRBV14
CASSQGQAGGYTF
TGTGCCAGCAGCCAAGGACAGGCGGGAGGCTACACCTTC
>-|-|TRBJ2-3|TRBV5-4
CASSLALRSGSTDTQYF
TGTGCCAGCAGCTTGGCACTTAGAAGCGGGAGCACAGATACGCAGTATTTT
>-|-|TRBJ2-1|TRBV7-9
CASSLSRSSYNEQFF
TGTGCCAGCAGCTTAAGTAGGAGCTCCTACAATGAGCAGTTCTTC
>-|-|TRBJ2-5|TRBV7-2
CASSAEETQYF
TGTGCCAGCAGCGCGGAAGAGACCCAGTACTTC
>-|once|TRBJ1-6|TRBV6-1
CASSEGGGPRPLHF
TGTGCCAGCAGTGAAGGGGGGGGTCCTCGCCCCCTCCACTTT
>-|once|TRBJ1-4|TRBV29-1
CSVRADPEKLFF
TGCAGCGTTAGGGCAGACCCAGAAAAACTGTTTTTT